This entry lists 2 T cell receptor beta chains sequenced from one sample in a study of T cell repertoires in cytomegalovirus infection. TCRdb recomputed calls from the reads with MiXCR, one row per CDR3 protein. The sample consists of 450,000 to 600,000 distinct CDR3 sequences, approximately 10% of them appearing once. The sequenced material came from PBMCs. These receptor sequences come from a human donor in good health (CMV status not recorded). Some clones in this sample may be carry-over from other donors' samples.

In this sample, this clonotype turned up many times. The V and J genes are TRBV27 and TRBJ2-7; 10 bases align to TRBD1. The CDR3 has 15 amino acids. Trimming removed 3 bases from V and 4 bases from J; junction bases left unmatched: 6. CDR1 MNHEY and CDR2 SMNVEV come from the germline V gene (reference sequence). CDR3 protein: CASSFSGQGVYEQYF. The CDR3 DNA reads TGTGCCAGCAGTTTTTCCGGACAGGGGGTGTACGAGCAGTACTTC.

CDR3 protein: CSASRASGNEQFF. CDR3 DNA: TGCAGTGCTAGCAGGGCTAGCGGGAATGAGCAGTTCTTC. This chain links TRBV20-1 with TRBJ2-1; 8 bases line up with TRBD2. Germline V gene sequence: CDR1 DFQATT, CDR2 SNEGSKA (reference sequence). After removal of 3 bases from V and 7 bases from J, the junction contained 5 bases not matched to a gene. The CDR3 has 13 residues.